The rows below give T cell receptor beta chains drawn from one sample of a study of sequential checkpoint blockade in melanoma. This table comes from immunoSEQ multiplex PCR, and its TCRdb copy is limited to in-frame clones, with some not included. The sample consists of approximately 2,500 clones, more than 20% of them appearing once. Sequenced here: tumor tissue (inferred from file names), sampled from a patient given nivolumab and ipilimumab in sequence. The receptor source for this set is a human donor with melanoma. The CDR3 runs from the conserved cysteine through the conserved F or W. The D gene is left open where the match is weak. Size values are once, few and many counts, or a class for expanded clones, and some rows have none.

d_call,clone_size,v_call,j_call,cdr3_nt,cdr3_aa
TRBD1,many,TRBV11-3,TRBJ1-5,TGTGCCAGCAGCCAAGGGACAGGGTTGAACGATCAGCCCCAGCATTTT,CASSQGTGLNDQPQHF
.,few,TRBV6-8,TRBJ1-1,TGTGCCAGCAGTTATCAGGGATCCACTGAAGCTTTCTTT,CASSYQGSTEAFF
.,.,TRBV6-8,TRBJ2-1,TGTGCCAGCATCGGGGGGCTCTCCTACAATGAGCAGTTCTTC,CASIGGLSYNEQFF
TRBD2,.,TRBV18,TRBJ2-3,TGTGCCAGCTCGCCCGGGGGGACGACAGATACGCAGTATTTT,CASSPGGTTDTQYF
.,.,TRBV15,TRBJ2-7,TGTGCCACCAGCAGAGACGGGGCTACTACCTACGAGCAGTACTTC,CATSRDGATTYEQYF
TRBD2,.,TRBV30,TRBJ2-1,TGTGCCTCCACTAGCGGGATAGGCAATGAGCAGTTCTTC,CASTSGIGNEQFF
TRBD2,.,TRBV11-3,TRBJ2-7,TGTGCCAGCAGCCCTAGCGGGGTGACCTACGAGCAGTACTTC,CASSPSGVTYEQYF
.,few,TRBV28,TRBJ2-3,TGTGCCAGCAGACGACTACGCACAGATACGCAGTATTTT,CASRRLRTDTQYF
.,hyperexpanded,TRBV15,TRBJ1-1,TGTGCCACCAGCAGAGAAACAGGGAACACTGAAGCTTTCTTT,CATSRETGNTEAFF
.,.,TRBV19,TRBJ1-5,TGTGCCAGTAAAGCCACGCGGCGAGACAATCAGCCCCAGCATTTT,CASKATRRDNQPQHF
TRBD2,.,TRBV11-3,TRBJ2-1,TGTGCCAGCAGCTTAGTAGCGGGAGGGCCCTACAATGAGCAGTTCTTC,CASSLVAGGPYNEQFF
.,.,TRBV29-1,TRBJ2-2,TGCAGCGTTGTCGGGGGTGCGTTCACCGGGGAGCTGTTTTTT,CSVVGGAFTGELFF
TRBD1,few,TRBV6-8,TRBJ1-5,TGTGCCAGCAGACCCGGACAGGGGGGCAATCAGCCCCAGCATTTT,CASRPGQGGNQPQHF
TRBD2,many,TRBV11-3,TRBJ2-5,TGTGCCAGCAGCTTGGTAGCTAGCGGGAGGGAGACCCAGTACTTC,CASSLVASGRETQYF
.,.,TRBV19,TRBJ1-5,TGTGCCAGTAGTATATGGGGCAGGGATCATCAGCCCCAGCATTTT,CASSIWGRDHQPQHF
TRBD2,few,TRBV9,TRBJ2-3,TGTGCCAGCACTCGAGCGGGGGGGTCCACAGATACGCAGTATTTT,CASTRAGGSTDTQYF
.,many,TRBV7-1,TRBJ2-2,TGTGCCAGCAGCCTCGGGCGAGACGGGGAGCTGTTTTTT,CASSLGRDGELFF
.,.,TRBV30,TRBJ1-4,TGTGCCTGGAGTGTGAAGAGGGTATCTAATGAAAAACTGTTTTTT,CAWSVKRVSNEKLFF
TRBD1,few,TRBV11-3,TRBJ1-5,TGTGCCAGCAGCTTGGGACAGGGGCTTCAGCCCCAGCATTTT,CASSLGQGLQPQHF
TRBD2,few,TRBV6-8,TRBJ2-3,TGTGCCAGCAGTTACTCGGCGGGAGGCCCCACAGATACGCAGTATTTT,CASSYSAGGPTDTQYF
.,many,TRBV11-3,TRBJ2-3,TGTGCCAGCAGCTTGCCCCAGGGAGGTGGCACAGATACGCAGTATTTT,CASSLPQGGGTDTQYF
.,few,TRBV6-8,TRBJ2-7,TGTGCCAGCAGACTAGGGACTCCCCCCTACGAGCAGTACTTC,CASRLGTPPYEQYF
TRBD2,medium-sized,TRBV11-3,TRBJ2-1,TGTGCCAGCAGCTTAACGGCCCTGGCGGGAGGAAACAATGAGCAGTTCTTC,CASSLTALAGGNNEQFF
.,many,TRBV11-3,TRBJ1-6,TGTGCCAGCAGCCCTGGCGGGCCCGGCGCGGGTTCACCCCTCCACTTT,CASSPGGPGAGSPLHF
TRBD1,.,TRBV19,TRBJ1-5,TGTGCCAGTAGTATAGGGACAGGAGGGAATCAGCCCCAGCATTTT,CASSIGTGGNQPQHF
.,many,TRBV11-3,TRBJ2-1,TGTGCCAGCAGCCCAAAGACTAGTTTCGATGAGCAGTTCTTC,CASSPKTSFDEQFF
.,few,TRBV6-8,TRBJ2-1,TGTGCCAGCAGCCGTACTCTAGCATCCAGCTTTAACAATGAGCAGTTCTTC,CASSRTLASSFNNEQFF
TRBD2,many,TRBV11-3,TRBJ2-2,TGTGCCAGCAGCCCCGGGACTAGTGAAACCGGGGAGCTGTTTTTT,CASSPGTSETGELFF
TRBD1,.,TRBV30,TRBJ1-2,TGTGCCTGGAGTCTGGACAGGGAAAGCGGCTACACCTTC,CAWSLDRESGYTF
.,many,TRBV6-8,TRBJ2-5,TGTGCCAGCACCTTACGCGGGGCGTCGAAAGAGACCCAGTACTTC,CASTLRGASKETQYF
TRBD1,few,TRBV9,TRBJ2-7,TGTGCCAGCAGCCGGACAGGGCAGTCCTACGAGCAGTACTTC,CASSRTGQSYEQYF
TRBD2,medium-sized,TRBV6-8,TRBJ2-1,TGTGCCATCAGCACTGGGACTAGCGGGGGCCTACTAGGCAATGAGCAGTTCTTC,CAISTGTSGGLLGNEQFF
.,large,TRBV14,TRBJ2-5,TGTGCCAGCAGCCATTGGGGCGGGGAGACCCAGTACTTC,CASSHWGGETQYF
TRBD1,.,TRBV18,TRBJ1-4,TGTGCCAGCTCACCGGACAGGGCGAGTGAAAAACTGTTTTTT,CASSPDRASEKLFF
.,few,TRBV6-8,TRBJ2-1,TGTGCCAGCACTGCGGTCGGAAATGAGCAGTTCTTC,CASTAVGNEQFF
.,medium-sized,TRBV11-3,TRBJ1-1,TGTGCCAGCAGCCATAGACTTGGGAACACTGAAGCTTTCTTT,CASSHRLGNTEAFF
.,.,TRBV12-5,TRBJ1-4,TGTGCATCAAACGGGGCTAGGGTAGGAAAACTGTTTTTT,CASNGARVGKLFF
.,few,TRBV4-1,TRBJ2-1,TGCGCCAGCAGCCAGGACCCCTACAATGAGCAGTTCTTC,CASSQDPYNEQFF
.,medium-sized,TRBV11-3,TRBJ1-1,TGTGCCAGCAGCTTAACCGGGTTAGGAGGGGCTGAAGCTTTCTTT,CASSLTGLGGAEAFF
TRBD2,few,TRBV6-8,TRBJ2-1,TGTGCCAGCAGTGACGGGCGGGAGAACGGGGAGCAGTTCTTC,CASSDGRENGEQFF
.,large,TRBV9,TRBJ2-2,TGTGCCAGCAGCCTCGGCGGCACCGGGGAGCTGTTTTTT,CASSLGGTGELFF
.,few,TRBV1,TRBJ2-1,TGCGCCAGCAGCCAAGATGGGAGCGGTTACAATGAGCAGTTCTTC,CASSQDGSGYNEQFF